This TCR beta chain was captured by sequencing in a study of cytomegalovirus exposure and HLA in healthy donors. General study findings and limits: Near-uniform donor sequencing depth was presumed by presence/absence analyses.

Of note for this clone: The antigen is unknown.

With 60 Vbeta and 13 Jbeta primers, the PCR was carried out. Source study methods: In a later analysis, 79 million or so unique TCR beta chains included roughly 11 million shared by two or more donors. TCRdb keeps only in-frame clones here, not all; method: immunoSEQ multiplex PCR. The V and J calls and clone size are taken from that table; D and trimming were inferred from the DNA. The table lists approximately 160,000 clones, roughly 80% of them singletons. Sequencing was done on a sample of PBMCs. The receptor comes from a girl aged 10-17 years in good health and CMV-seropositive.

The CDR3 reads CASMIGETQYF. In DNA form, the CDR3 reads TGCGCCAGCATGATCGGAGAGACCCAGTACTTC. The V gene is TRBV5-1, the J gene TRBJ2-5, with unresolved D. Trimming left V 6 bases short and J 4 bases short, with 7 bases between. CDR1 and CDR2 (germline): SGHRS, YFSETQ. CDR3 size: 11 residues.